These 29 T cell receptor beta chains share one sample of origin, sequenced in a study of blood T cell repertoires in COVID-19. The table came from immunoSEQ multiplex PCR; TCRdb's copy has only in-frame clones and leaves some out. The sample includes roughly 240,000 clones, over 65% of them seen just once. Sequenced sample: peripheral blood. The source is a man aged 55 to 69 who had recovered from COVID-19.

The genes are TRBV6-5 and TRBJ1-1, with 8 bases lining up with TRBD1. CDR3 size: 15 residues. Germline CDR1 and CDR2: MNHEY and SVGAGI. V lost 6 bases and J lost 1; bases outside the gene matches: 7. CDR3 protein: CASRDREGTNTEAFF. The CDR3 region has the DNA TGTGCCAGCAGGGACAGGGAGGGGACGAACACTGAAGCTTTCTTT.

This chain connects TRBV2 to TRBJ2-5; no firm D call. The CDR3 has 14 amino acids. Germline V gene lookup returns CDR1 SNHLY and CDR2 FYNNEI. The ends were cut back, 5 bases at V and 5 bases at J, with 15 bases in the middle. The CDR3 DNA reads TGTGCCAGCAGTAAAAATCGCGCCGGGGAGACCCAGTACTTC. Amino acid sequence: CASSKNRAGETQYF. Full variable domain (rest looked up from reference TRBV2 and TRBJ2-5): EPEVTQTPSHQVTQMGQEVILRCVPISNHLYFYWYRQILGQKVEFLVSFYNNEISEKSEIFDDQFSVERPDGSNFTLKIRSTKLEDSAMYFCASSKNRAGETQYFGPGTRLLVL.

This clone was seen only a few times. V usage is TRBV15 and J usage is TRBJ1-4; 11 nucleotides match TRBD1. Germline CDR1 is LNHNV and CDR2 is YYDKDF (reference sequence). The CDR3 sequence is 15 residues long. Unmatched junction bases numbered 7, after V lost 5 bases and J lost 8 bases. The CDR3 protein is CATSHRTGGAEKLFF. In DNA, the CDR3 is TGTGCCACCAGCCACCGGACAGGGGGCGCGGAAAAACTGTTTTTT.

The chain recombines TRBV2 with TRBJ2-1; 7 bases align to TRBD2. The CDR3 spans 13 residues. Germline V CDR1 and CDR2: SNHLY, FYNNEI. This CDR3 reads CVGGGSSYNEQFF. In nucleotides, the CDR3 is TGTGTCGGTGGCGGGAGCTCCTACAATGAGCAGTTCTTC.

CDR3 protein: CASSFGDRSAEQYF. The CDR3 DNA reads as TGTGCCAGCAGCTTCGGGGACAGATCGGCCGAGCAGTACTTC. This sequence joins TRBV7-2 and TRBJ2-7, with TRBD1 matching over 7 bases. With V trimmed by 3 bases and J by 6 bases, 8 bases remained unmatched. This CDR3 comprises 14 residues. The germline V gene has CDR1 SGHTA and CDR2 FQGNSA.

The chain joins TRBV5-1 to TRBJ1-1; D unclear. Germline CDR1 SGHRS, CDR2 YFSETQ. The CDR3 is 16 amino acids. V lost 3 bases and J lost 0, with 15 bases in between. The CDR3 nucleotides are TGCGCCAGCAGCTCGACCCCTAGGATCATGAACACTGAAGCTTTCTTT. Translation: CASSSTPRIMNTEAFF.

This clone appeared a few times. This CDR3 reads CASSPGQAINQPQHF. The CDR3 bases are TGTGCCAGCAGCCCTGGACAGGCGATCAATCAGCCCCAGCATTTT. The rearrangement uses TRBV6-2 or TRBV6-3 and TRBJ1-5; 7 nucleotides agree with TRBD1. The CDR3 spans 15 residues. The trim removed 6 bases at V and 3 bases at J, leaving 8 bases unmatched. Germline V lookup: CDR1 MNHEY, CDR2 SVGEGT.

This chain links TRBV19 with TRBJ1-2, with D tentatively TRBD1 (5 bases). Germline V gene data show CDR1 as LNHDA and CDR2 as SQIVND (reference sequence). The CDR3 spans 16 residues. V lost 6 bases and J lost 0, with 17 bases in between. The CDR3 coding sequence is TGTGCCAGTAGGCCCGGGAGGGGCCTCTCTAACTATGGCTACACCTTC. Translated, it gives CASRPGRGLSNYGYTF.

The table lists this clone with a count of one. The V call is TRBV19, the J call TRBJ2-1, with 9 bases fitting TRBD2. This CDR3 has 16 amino acids. V shed 4 bases, J shed 0 bases, and the junction held 4 bases outside the gene matches. Germline CDR1 reads LNHDA; CDR2 reads SQIVND (reference sequence). The DNA of the CDR3 is TGTGCCAGTAGTAGACTAGCGGCTAACTCCTACAATGAGCAGTTCTTC. It codes for CASSRLAANSYNEQFF.

The count of this clone is one. J is TRBJ1-1 and V is TRBV3-1 (or the pseudogene TRBV3-2); 8 bases line up with TRBD1. CDR3 length: 16 amino acids. J lost 5 bases, V lost 4 bases, and 12 bases had no gene match. Germline assignment: CDR1 LGHDT and CDR2 YNNKEL (reference sequence). The CDR3 DNA sequence: TGTGCCAGCAGCCCCAGAAGGACAGGGTATGGTACTGAAGCTTTCTTT. This translates into CASSPRRTGYGTEAFF.

The V call is TRBV19, the J call TRBJ1-2; D is undetermined. The germline gives CDR1 LNHDA, CDR2 SQIVND (reference sequence). This CDR3 has 12 residues. The V gene lost 4 bases and the J gene lost 8 bases, with 11 bases spanning the gap. In DNA form, the CDR3 reads TGTGCCAGTAGTAACGGGTTATTGGGCTACACCTTC. Its protein is CASSNGLLGYTF.

The V call is TRBV5-1, the J call TRBJ2-1; TRBD2 matches at 10 bases. Trimming cost V 3 bases and J 2 bases; bases outside gene matches: 8. This CDR3 is built from 17 residues. Germline CDR1 SGHRS, CDR2 YFSETQ. This chain's CDR3 is CASSWASGSIAYNEQFF. DNA for the CDR3: TGCGCCAGCAGCTGGGCTAGCGGGAGTATTGCCTACAATGAGCAGTTCTTC. Full variable domain (outside the CDR3, taken from reference TRBV5-1 and TRBJ2-1): KAGVTQTPRYLIKTRGQQVTLSCSPISGHRSVSWYQQTPGQGLQFLFEYFSETQRNKGNFPGRFSGRQFSNSRSEMNVSTLELGDSALYLCASSWASGSIAYNEQFFGPGTRLTVL.

V is TRBV24-1 and J is TRBJ2-2; 9 bases are a match to TRBD1. The junction had 2 bases not matched to a gene; V was cut back by 6 bases and J by 4 bases. The CDR3 is 14 residues long. CDR1 KGHDR and CDR2 SFDVKD come from the germline V gene. The CDR3, as DNA: TGTGCCACCAGTAGACAGGGGGGCACCGGGGAGCTGTTTTTT. This encodes CATSRQGGTGELFF.

The V gene is TRBV5-8, the J gene TRBJ1-1; 7 nucleotides agree with TRBD1. The length of the CDR3 is 20 residues. The germline gives CDR1 SGHTS, CDR2 YDEGEE. J was trimmed by 4 bases and V by 2 bases; bases with no gene match: 23. In DNA, the CDR3 is TGTGCCAGCAGCTTAGTTCGTTTACGTCGACAGGGTTATAGCGGCACTGAAGCTTTCTTT. This codes for CASSLVRLRRQGYSGTEAFF.

The chain has TRBV29-1 and TRBJ1-2; 8 positions match TRBD1. CDR1 and CDR2 from the germline V gene are SQVTM and ANQGSEA. The CDR3 covers 14 residues. The V and J ends lost 3 bases and 4 bases, in that order; junction bases with no gene match: 7. The chain's CDR3 is CSVDPGTGGYGYTF. CDR3 coding DNA: TGCAGCGTTGACCCCGGGACAGGAGGCTATGGCTACACCTTC.

The rearrangement joins TRBV30 to TRBJ1-6, with 7 bases identical to TRBD1. Per the germline V gene, CDR1 is GTSNPN and CDR2 is SVGIG (reference sequence). This CDR3 contains 14 residues. Losses at the gene ends were 0 bases for V and 8 bases for J; bases not matched to a gene: 4. CDR3 nucleotides: TGTGCCTGGAGTGTTCGGACAGGAGATTCACCCCTCCACTTT. Translated, it gives CAWSVRTGDSPLHF. Filled out from reference TRBV30 and TRBJ1-6, the complete variable domain reads SQTIHQWPATLVQPVGSPLSLECTVEGTSNPNLYWYRQAAGRGLQLLFYSVGIGQISSEVPQNLSASRPQDRQFILSSKKLLLSDSGFYLCAWSVRTGDSPLHFGNGTRLTVT.

The chain couples TRBV18 to TRBJ2-5; 13 nucleotides match TRBD2. Trimming removed 6 bases from V and 5 bases from J; junction bases left unmatched: 6. CDR3 length: 15 amino acids. From germline, CDR1 is KGHSH and CDR2 LQKENI. The DNA of the CDR3 is TGTGCCAGCTCGCGGACTAGCGGGAGTCCGGAGACCCAGTACTTC. Its protein is CASSRTSGSPETQYF. The full variable domain, completed using reference TRBV18 and TRBJ2-5, is NAGVMQNPRHLVRRRGQEARLRCSPMKGHSHVYWYRQLPEEGLKFMVYLQKENIIDESGMPKERFSAEFPKEGPSILRIQQVVRGDSAAYFCASSRTSGSPETQYFGPGTRLLVL.

CDR3: CASSFESETQYF. The CDR3 bases are TGTGCCAGCAGCTTCGAGTCGGAGACCCAGTACTTC. V and J are TRBV7-9 and TRBJ2-5; D gene ambiguous. CDR3 length equals 12 residues. Germline V gene data show CDR1 as SEHNR and CDR2 as FQNEAQ (reference sequence). Between the trimmed V and J ends, which lost 3 bases and 5 bases, there was a span of 7 bases.

The V call is TRBV6-2 or TRBV6-3, the J call TRBJ2-7; D gene unclear. CDR1 MNHEY and CDR2 SVGEGT come from the germline V gene. The CDR3 extends over 16 amino acids. Trimming removed 0 bases from V and 0 bases from J, with 12 bases in between. CDR3 bases: TGTGCCAGCAGTTACTCCACCATGGCCACCTCCTACGAGCAGTACTTC. Its translation: CASSYSTMATSYEQYF.

This sequence joins TRBV7-8 and TRBJ2-7, with D possibly TRBD1 on 5 matching bases. This CDR3 is built from 14 residues. In germline, CDR1 is SGHVS, CDR2 FQNEAQ. V was clipped by 5 bases and J by 1 base, with 12 bases between them. DNA for the CDR3: TGTGCCAGCAGCCTCAGGGAATCTTCCTACGAGCAGTACTTC. Its translation: CASSLRESSYEQYF.

The rearrangement joins TRBV6-5 to TRBJ2-7, with 11 bases matching TRBD1. Germline assignment: CDR1 MNHEY and CDR2 SVGAGI. Trimming removed 9 bases from V and 5 bases from J; junction bases left unmatched: 9. This CDR3 region has 14 residues. CDR3 DNA: TGTGCCAGTAAAGGGACAGGGGGGTTCCACGAGCAGTACTTC. Protein sequence: CASKGTGGFHEQYF.

V usage is TRBV27 and J usage is TRBJ1-4, with a weak D call TRBD1 (5 bases). Trimming left V 6 bases short and J 3 bases short, with 11 bases between. The CDR3 runs to 14 residues. CDR1 and CDR2 (germline): MNHEY, SMNVEV (reference sequence). The CDR3 spells CASRSRGSNEKLFF. The CDR3, as DNA: TGTGCCAGCAGGTCAAGGGGATCTAATGAAAAACTGTTTTTT.

This sequence joins TRBV18 and TRBJ1-1; D unclear. The length of the CDR3 is 14 residues. Trimming pared 8 bases from V and 2 bases from J, leaving 15 bases between. The germline CDR1 and CDR2 sequences are KGHSH and LQKENI. The CDR3 reads CASKQDGKNTEAFF. In DNA, the CDR3 is TGTGCCAGCAAACAAGACGGGAAAAACACTGAAGCTTTCTTT. Filled out from reference TRBV18 and TRBJ1-1, the complete variable domain reads NAGVMQNPRHLVRRRGQEARLRCSPMKGHSHVYWYRQLPEEGLKFMVYLQKENIIDESGMPKERFSAEFPKEGPSILRIQQVVRGDSAAYFCASKQDGKNTEAFFGQGTRLTVV.

The chain recombines TRBV2 with TRBJ1-2; D is undetermined. Deletions cut 0 bases from V and 6 bases from J, with 17 bases between. Germline V lookup: CDR1 SNHLY, CDR2 FYNNEI. This CDR3 is 16 amino acids long. The CDR3 protein is CASSEATGPAGDGYTF. The CDR3 DNA follows: TGTGCCAGCAGTGAAGCTACTGGACCAGCCGGGGATGGCTACACCTTC.

This sequence joins TRBV24-1 and TRBJ2-3; D is unclear. The CDR3 length is 13 residues. Trimming removed 2 bases at V and 0 bases at J, with 2 bases between. CDR1 KGHDR and CDR2 SFDVKD come from the germline V gene. CDR3 region: CATSDSSTDTQYF. The CDR3 nucleotides read TGTGCCACCAGTGATTCTAGCACAGATACGCAGTATTTT.

V is TRBV6-4 and J is TRBJ1-6; possibly TRBD1 for D (6 bases). This CDR3 has 14 residues. The V gene lost 6 bases and the J gene lost 4 bases, with 10 bases spanning the gap. Germline CDR1 reads MRHNA; CDR2 reads SNTAGT. CDR3 protein: CASSTGPYNSPLHF. The CDR3 nucleotides are TGTGCCAGCAGCACAGGGCCGTATAATTCACCCCTCCACTTT.

This clone was observed a handful of times. The chain joins TRBV3-1 (or the pseudogene TRBV3-2) to TRBJ2-1; D possibly corresponds to TRBD2 (6 bases). V lost 0 bases and J 4 bases, leaving 10 bases between the germline ends. The CDR3 totals 15 residues. The germline V gene has CDR1 LGHDT and CDR2 YNNKEL (reference sequence). CDR3 loop: CASSQDGTPYNEQFF. The CDR3 nucleotides are TGTGCCAGCAGCCAAGATGGGACTCCATACAATGAGCAGTTCTTC.

V usage is TRBV30 and J usage is TRBJ2-5; a possible D gene is TRBD1 (5 bases). This CDR3 comprises 13 residues. V was trimmed by 2 bases and J by 4 bases, leaving 11 bases between them. CDR1 and CDR2 from the germline V gene are GTSNPN and SVGIG (reference sequence). CDR3 DNA: TGTGCCTGGAGTCGCGGCCAGGGAGAGACCCAGTACTTC. Translated: CAWSRGQGETQYF.

This clone was counted between two and nine times. V is TRBV30 and J is TRBJ2-3; 9 bases align to TRBD2. Per the germline V gene, CDR1 is GTSNPN and CDR2 is SVGIG (reference sequence). V was pared by 1 base and J by 3 bases, with 5 bases of the junction left unmatched. CDR3 size: 15 residues. The CDR3 here is CAWSDSGSFTDTQYF. CDR3 nucleotide sequence: TGTGCCTGGAGTGATAGCGGGAGTTTTACAGATACGCAGTATTTT.